The TCR beta chain under discussion was sequenced for a study of CD8 T cells in Susac syndrome. Study overall: At blood draw, Susac syndrome patients were therapy-naive, on corticosteroids, or on intravenous immunoglobulin alone. Findings and caveats of the study: In TEMRA cells and active patients, CD8+ clonal expansion in Susac reached its peak.

On this clonotype: Antigen: not known.

RNA amounts of about 0.45 to 1 ug underwent reverse transcription with random hexamers. Amplification of TCR beta CDR3 spanned 54 Vbeta and 13 Jbeta via immunoSEQ multiplex PCR. TCRdb passed the immunoSEQ multiplex PCR reads through MiXCR, listing each CDR3 protein once. This sample carries 70,000 to 100,000 distinct CDR3 sequences, 95% to 97% of them seen once, and the ten largest clones take more than 0.5%. Germline CDR1 is DFQATT and CDR2 is SNEGSKA (reference sequence). The CDR3 runs to 13 residues. The sequencing sample was made of CD8+ T cells from PBMCs. This clonotype was obtained from a human donor with Susac syndrome. The chain employs TRBV20-1 and TRBJ2-7, with D perhaps being TRBD1 or TRBD2 (5 bases each). The CDR3 sequence is CSGDGQTLHEQYF. The CDR3 nucleotides are TGCAGCGGGGACGGCCAAACACTCCACGAGCAGTACTTC.